This TCR beta chain was identified during a study of T-cell memory formation after mild COVID-19 (dated by TCRdb to the early 2020s). For context, the study as a whole: Most TCR sequence clusters were specific to one of the two donors. In a couple of donors, T-cell clones that expanded and contracted after mild COVID-19 were tracked by sequencing TCRalpha and TCRbeta repertoires over time. The cohort was made up of two young adult volunteers, one female and one male, who were previously healthy.

This clonotype was seen repeatedly, ten times or more. Its antigen remains unidentified. Base quality data are lacking; no much larger clone is found one base away. Overall results and qualifications from the work: Only a couple of mild cases were covered in the study, and larger cohorts including severe cases with pre-infection samples were considered necessary. Some responding clones were found in pre-infection memory, which suggests that pre-existing cross-reactive memory T cells took part in the SARS-CoV-2 response. SARS-CoV-2 specificity of the second-wave clones peaking on day 37 was not confirmed. Clones that contracted from day 15 to 85 showed balanced CD4/CD8 phenotypes, whereas a second wave of clones that expanded from day 15 to 37 leaned towards CD4+. Contracting CD4+ clones appeared mostly in the CM and EM memory subsets, whereas CD8+ clones were enriched in EMRA.

Per the germline V gene, SGHTA is the CDR1 and FQGNSA is the CDR2. The CDR3 holds 16 amino acids from the cysteine to the phenylalanine. This entry keeps only the CDR3 DNA: 48 bases, framed from base 1. V is pruned by 6 bases and J by 0 bases, leaving 4 bases of the junction without a gene match. The instrument was an Illumina NovaSeq 6000. Using 5'RACE with constant-segment primers, TCRalpha and TCRbeta cDNA libraries were constructed, with sample barcodes and unique molecular identifiers added in the process. Trizol reagent was used to extract RNA from every sample. The libraries were amplified in two PCR steps, and the second step added a second sample barcode and Illumina TruSeq adapters. Sequencing of the libraries was done on an Illumina NovaSeq, producing 2 x 150 bp paired-end reads. The source study handled its data this way. The reads were demultiplexed and collapsed into UMI-guided consensus sequences using migec v1.2.7. Using mixcr v2.1.11, UMI consensuses were aligned to TRA and TRB V and J templates and then assembled into clonotypes. A clonotype was counted as expanded or contracted only when both edgeR and NoisET called the clonotype significant, with the noise models trained on biological replicates. For edgeR calls, the cutoffs were a false discovery rate-adjusted p below 0.01 and a log2 fold-change threshold of 1. As an exploratory analysis of dynamics, max-normalized trajectories of the 1000 most abundant clonotypes were examined by PCA with hierarchical clustering. Each responding clone was given a CD4 or CD8 phenotype based on the CD4+ and CD8+ repertoires, which had been sequenced separately. The raw public data were reprocessed by TCRdb itself: fastp quality trimming at Q25, MiXCR clonotype calling, in-frame beta chains only. Here each entry gathers all rows of one CDR3 protein and keeps the most common genes and DNA. TCRdb assigned the V and J calls; the authors' analysis was not used. This sample comprises hundreds of thousands of distinct CDR3 sequences, approximately 14% of them detected only once. Together, the top ten hold 22% of the sample.

PBMCs were isolated by Ficoll-Paque density gradient centrifugation. This sequence originates from a man younger than 35 who had mild COVID-19 (a few samples of this study predate the infection). The sample titles of this study are shuffled in the database, so cell type and time point are left out; the donor was told from shared clones. Recombination linked TRBV7-2 to TRBJ1-6, with 8 junctional bases fitting TRBD1. Input material: PBMCs or a T cell subset sorted from them (not recorded which). The CDR3 corresponds to CASRGQDVSYNSPLHF. The bases are TGTGCCAGCAGGGGACAGGATGTCTCCTATAATTCACCCCTCCACTTT.